The T cell receptor beta chain under discussion was sequenced for a study of low-dose radiotherapy and immunotherapy resistance in tumors. To note about this clonotype: A single base separates this from a much larger clone, so it may be a read error.

Time point meaning: before trial treatment. Each eligible patient had an advanced solid tumor, and these tumors lacked tumor-infiltrating lymphocytes. cDNA synthesis used a TRAV/TRBV-specific primer set for both chains. With a V-primer adapter and a constant-region primer, TCRs were amplified for roughly 21 PCR cycles. In TCRdb, the reads were re-called with MiXCR into one record per CDR3 protein. The repertoire includes 80,000 to 95,000 distinct CDR3 sequences, 9% to 9.5% of them detected once, and approximately 0.98% sits in the top ten. Germline-derived CDR1 and CDR2 are SGHTA and FQGNSA. The CDR3 runs 16 residues.

This sequence joins TRBV7-2 and TRBJ2-7; TRBD2 matches at 7 bases. The J call may be incorrect, as the DNA end agrees better with TRBJ2-5. The specimen was PBMCs, collected before treatment. This receptor was obtained from a male donor with prostate cancer. CDR3 loop: CASSLGSGRERETQYF. The CDR3 DNA reads as TGTGCCAGCAGCTTAGGGTCGGGGCGGGAGCGAGAGACCCAGTACTTC.